The 16 T cell receptor beta chains given below trace back to one sample, sequenced in a study of OX40 agonist ivuxolimab in advanced cancers. Here immunoSEQ multiplex PCR was the method, and the copy in TCRdb shows in-frame clones only, minus some. Counted here are tens of thousands of clones, approximately 80% occurring once; the ten biggest clones make up approximately 2.3%. The source material was CD4+ or CD8+ T cells sorted from blood, sampled in a trial of the OX40 agonist ivuxolimab. These receptors were obtained from an adult with an advanced solid tumor such as melanoma, head and neck, liver or kidney cancer.

The CDR3 bases are TGTGCCAGCAGCTCACAATGGGTGAACACTGAAGCTTTCTTT. Its protein product is CASSSQWVNTEAFF. J is TRBJ1-1 and V is TRBV7-9, with D unresolved. CDR1 SEHNR and CDR2 FQNEAQ come from the germline V gene (reference sequence). This CDR3 spans 14 amino acids. The V gene lost 4 bases and the J gene lost 0 bases, with 9 bases spanning the gap.

The CDR3 DNA sequence: TGTGCCAGTAGTTCGGCGGCCAGGGTAGAGACCCAGTACTTC. Its protein is CASSSAARVETQYF. The chain uses TRBV19 and TRBJ2-5; perhaps TRBD1 as D (5 bases). V lost 5 bases and J lost 4, with 14 bases in between. The CDR3 runs 14 residues. Germline loops: CDR1 LNHDA, CDR2 SQIVND (reference sequence).

This clone was recorded once. The genes are TRBV2 and TRBJ2-1; 12 bases are shared with TRBD2. CDR3 length equals 17 residues. CDR1 is SNHLY, CDR2 FYNNEI, per germline. The trim removed 6 bases at V and 7 bases at J, leaving 13 bases unmatched. The CDR3 loop reads CASRTSLAGGPRNEQFF. CDR3 coding DNA: TGTGCCAGCAGAACCTCGCTAGCGGGAGGGCCGAGAAATGAGCAGTTCTTC.

A single count supports this clone. The chain recombines TRBV28 with TRBJ2-2, with D unclear. Germline assignment: CDR1 MDHEN and CDR2 SYDVKM. V lost 5 bases to trimming and J lost 3 bases, with 7 bases between them. The CDR3 spans 13 residues. The CDR3 protein is CASSTTDTGELFF. The CDR3 coding sequence is TGTGCCAGCAGTACGACCGACACCGGGGAGCTGTTTTTT.

This rearrangement joins TRBV12-5 to TRBJ2-1, with TRBD2 matching over 9 bases. V shed 6 bases, J shed 3 bases, and the junction held 9 bases outside the gene matches. CDR1 is LGHNT and CDR2 is FRNRAP in the germline V gene. There are 16 residues in the CDR3. CDR3 in amino acids: CASGPPSSGNYNEQFF. The CDR3, as DNA: TGTGCTAGTGGCCCCCCATCTAGCGGGAACTACAATGAGCAGTTCTTC.

This clone was counted between two and nine times. CDR3 DNA: TGTGCCAGCAGCTTACACGGGAGGGAAGGCTACGAGCAGTACTTC. Translation: CASSLHGREGYEQYF. This chain uses TRBV7-9 with TRBJ2-7, with TRBD2 matching 8 bases. V shed 2 bases, J shed 3 bases, and the junction held 6 bases outside the gene matches. The V gene's germline CDR1 is SEHNR and CDR2 FQNEAQ (reference sequence). The CDR3 is 15 amino acids.

This clone was recorded a few times. For the CDR3, the DNA is TGTGCCAGCAGCTTACTCGGGGGTTTCGAGCAGTACTTC. This translates into CASSLLGGFEQYF. The chain links TRBV7-9 to TRBJ2-7; possible D gene TRBD2, 6 bases. Looked up from germline, CDR1 is SEHNR and CDR2 is FQNEAQ (reference sequence). The CDR3 is 13 residues long. V was trimmed by 2 bases and J by 6 bases, leaving 11 bases between them.

The chain combines TRBV9 with TRBJ2-1, with 10 bases matching TRBD2. This CDR3 has 15 amino acids. V was pared by 0 bases and J by 12 bases, with 9 bases of the junction left unmatched. CDR1 and CDR2 (germline): SGDLS, YYNGEE. Here the CDR3 DNA reads TGTGCCAGCAGCGTAGACCTAGCGGGAGTCGTTGGGCAGTTCTTC. Its protein is CASSVDLAGVVGQFF.

The genes are TRBV5-4 and TRBJ2-5; 10 bases map to TRBD2. CDR1 SGHNT and CDR2 YYREEE come from the germline V gene (reference sequence). V lost 5 bases and J lost 7; bases outside the gene matches: 11. The CDR3 is 15 residues long. CDR3 in amino acids: CASRVGSPSGGTQYF. For the CDR3, the DNA is TGTGCCAGCAGGGTCGGGAGCCCTAGCGGGGGGACCCAGTACTTC. Full variable domain (rest looked up from reference TRBV5-4 and TRBJ2-5): ETGVTQSPTHLIKTRGQQVTLRCSSQSGHNTVSWYQQALGQGPQFIFQYYREEENGRGNFPPRFSGLQFPNYSSELNVNALELDDSALYLCASRVGSPSGGTQYFGPGTRLLVL.

J is TRBJ2-7 and V is TRBV6-5; 10 nucleotides match TRBD1. This CDR3 is built from 14 residues. Trimming removed 5 bases from V and 2 bases from J; junction bases left unmatched: 3. Germline CDR1 is MNHEY and CDR2 is SVGAGI. The CDR3 coding sequence is TGTGCCAGCAGTCGACAGGGGGCTCCCTACGAGCAGTACTTC. This codes for CASSRQGAPYEQYF.

The rearrangement links TRBV7-6 to TRBJ2-5, with 8 bases fitting TRBD2. Germline lookup yields CDR1 SGHVS and CDR2 FNYEAQ. The CDR3 extends over 16 amino acids. The V segment lost 1 base and the J segment 4 bases; nucleotides outside the gene matches: 8. The CDR3 DNA reads TGTGCCAGCAGCTTAGGGGCGGGAGGTTTTGGAGAGACCCAGTACTTC. Its protein is CASSLGAGGFGETQYF.

V and J are TRBV28 and TRBJ1-3; no definite D call. Germline V lookup: CDR1 MDHEN, CDR2 SYDVKM. The V and J ends lost 5 bases and 3 bases respectively, with 11 bases between them. This CDR3 has 14 residues. The CDR3 DNA reads TGTGCCAGCAGTCTCAGCGTAGTTGGAAACACCATATATTTT. Translation gives CASSLSVVGNTIYF.

V gene TRBV6-5 combines with J gene TRBJ1-1; 9 bases are a match to TRBD1. V lost 5 bases and J lost 1; bases outside the gene matches: 5. Germline V gene lookup returns CDR1 MNHEY and CDR2 SVGAGI. This CDR3 has 15 residues. The DNA of the CDR3 is TGTGCCAGCAGTCCAGACAGGGGGGGGAACACTGAAGCTTTCTTT. Translation gives CASSPDRGGNTEAFF.

The chain couples TRBV30 to TRBJ1-4, with 8 bases fitting TRBD1. The CDR3 sequence is 14 residues long. Germline V gene lookup returns CDR1 GTSNPN and CDR2 SVGIG (reference sequence). Trimming cost V 5 bases and J 8 bases; bases outside gene matches: 10. CDR3 sequence reads: CAWGDRGLGEKLFF. The CDR3 nucleotides are TGTGCCTGGGGTGACAGGGGTCTAGGGGAAAAACTGTTTTTT.

This chain links TRBV18 with TRBJ2-7, with 7 bases matching TRBD2. The length of the CDR3 is 16 residues. Unmatched junction bases numbered 13, after V lost 6 bases and J lost 2 bases. Per germline, CDR1 KGHSH and CDR2 LQKENI. This chain's CDR3 is CASSLESGTPAYEQYF. The CDR3 bases are TGTGCCAGCTCCCTAGAGAGCGGGACCCCGGCCTACGAGCAGTACTTC.

The chain has TRBV7-6 and TRBJ2-1, with D unresolved. V shed 8 bases and J shed 8 bases, with 13 bases lying between them. The CDR3 consists of 12 residues. Germline CDR1 and CDR2: SGHVS and FNYEAQ. The CDR3 is CASSTPPDEQFF. CDR3 DNA: TGTGCCAGCTCTACACCGCCGGATGAGCAGTTCTTC.